This T cell receptor beta chain was identified during a study of blood T cell repertoires in COVID-19 (TCRdb year 2020). About the full investigation: Samples covering the acute and convalescent phases of COVID-19 were provided by collaborators in the United States, Italy and Spain. Subjects who had been exposed to COVID-19, were actively infected with it, or had recovered from it provided the deeply sampled blood TCRbeta repertoires that made up the dataset. The material from the prospective study consisted of cDNA or gDNA derived from T cells, B-cell-depleted T cells, or PBMCs. Sample metadata almost always included a de-identified subject ID, COVID-19 status, age in years and sex. The samples were drawn from two sources: the first 160 participants of the ongoing ImmuneRACE study, and 1,254 subjects contributed by 6 global collaborators. The repertoires were released in a freely available public database meant as a resource for research on the immune response to SARS-CoV-2. HLA class I and class II types, where available, came from metadata supplied by the sample provider rather than from assay-based typing.

About this clone: This clone's antigen is unknown. Qualities for individual bases were not recorded, and no much larger clone is one base off.

A distance of 15 bases separates the germline ends of V and J, which lose 2 bases and 3 bases respectively. CDR1 MNHEY and CDR2 SMNVEV are derived from the germline V gene (reference sequence). Inclusive of the bounding cysteine and phenylalanine, the CDR3 is 16 residues long. Kept here is only the CDR3 DNA, which spans 48 bases and is read in frame from base 1. In Seattle, one collaborating source enrolled patients while the infection was active and tracked those patients longitudinally over the course of disease. Each collaborating institution followed its own protocols to collect whole blood in K2EDTA tubes. For TCRbeta analysis, collaborators shipped samples as frozen whole blood, isolated PBMCs, or DNA extracted from either of those sample types. The paper as a whole reports these results and caveats: Clinical and demographic metadata were provided uncurated, with the amount varying by source and participant.

The immunoSEQ Assay, a bias-controlled multiplex PCR, was used to amplify TCRbeta CDR3 regions from genomic DNA. As for how the authors treated the data: Nucleated cell counts per sample were estimated from amplification of reference gene primers within the assay. Sequence reads were collapsed and filtered to measure the absolute abundance of every unique TCRbeta CDR3 rearrangement. For each sample, productive Simpson clonality was calculated by taking the square root of Simpson's diversity index across productive rearrangements. TCRdb mirrors the immuneACCESS table, restricted to in-frame sequences. Some clones are absent from its copies; in checked studies, under half trace to an unresolved V gene, and the reason for the others is unknown. The V and J calls and clone size are taken from that table; D and trimming were inferred from the DNA. Across this sample there are about 150,000 clones, with 65% to 90% seen only once. About 12% of the sample belongs to the ten largest clones.

The sequencing input was peripheral blood. This clonotype was sampled from a woman aged 55-75 years with COVID-19, enrolled during active disease. The chain links TRBV27 with TRBJ2-3, and perhaps TRBD1 as D gene, on 6 matching bases. CDR3 region: CASSLRQLTGTDTQYF. The DNA sequence is given as TGTGCCAGCAGTTTAAGGCAATTGACAGGAACAGATACGCAGTATTTT.